This entry is about one T cell receptor beta chain. The CDR3 consists of 17 residues. Germline V gives CDR1 LGHNA, CDR2 YSLEER. V lost 0 bases, J lost 0 bases, and 6 bases stayed unmatched. This sample is part of a study of blood T cell repertoires in COVID-19. The overall study: COVID-19 samples collected from the United States, Italy and Spain covered acute and convalescent phases. Sources were T cells, B-cell-depleted T cells, or PBMCs; the material itself was cDNA or gDNA.

Under the authors' procedure: Researchers report that nucleated cell counts were estimated from reference gene primer amplification. Only in-frame clones appear in the TCRdb table, and some are missing; sequencing was by immunoSEQ multiplex PCR. That table supplies the V and J calls and clone size; D and trimming were determined from the DNA. The sample holds some 140,000 clones, approximately 78% seen once. This clonotype originated in a man aged 55 to 70 who had recovered from COVID-19. Sequenced input: peripheral blood. The gene calls are TRBV4-3 and TRBJ2-3; TRBD1 agrees at 7 bases. CDR3 DNA: TGCGCCAGCAGCCAAGAATGGGCAGGGGGTAGCACAGATACGCAGTATTTT. As protein: CASSQEWAGGSTDTQYF.